The 18 T cell receptor beta chains presented below share a single source sample, sequenced in a study of CD8 T cells in ankylosing spondylitis (dated by TCRdb to about 2017). Library creation used 5' RACE. TCRdb records Illumina HiSeq 2500 as the sequencer. The raw public data were reprocessed by TCRdb itself: fastp quality trimming at Q25, MiXCR clonotype calling, in-frame beta chains only. Each record represents a unique CDR3 protein, reported with the most common genes and DNA among its rows. Here the sample has approximately 240,000 distinct CDR3 sequences; roughly a tenth occur a single time. The top ten clonotypes cover 2.6% of the sample. Specimen: blood, either unsorted or a sorted T cell fraction (not recorded which). The receptors come from a male donor with ankylosing spondylitis or in good health (not recorded which).

This clonotype appeared many times. The gene calls are TRBV9 and TRBJ2-7, with D possibly matching TRBD1 (5 bases). Deletions cut 1 base from V and 6 bases from J, with 8 bases between. The CDR3 totals 12 residues. CDR1 and CDR2 (germline): SGDLS, YYNGEE. CDR3 DNA sequence: TGTGCCAGCAGCGTACAGGGTGGCGAGCAGTACTTC. It translates to CASSVQGGEQYF.

The chain carries TRBV6-1 and TRBJ2-7; D possibly matches TRBD1 or TRBD2 (5 bases each). V was cut by 6 bases and J by 4 bases, with 16 bases left in between. The CDR3 is 14 residues long. The germline V gene encodes CDR1 MNHNS and CDR2 SASEGT. This CDR3 reads CASRKTGPAYEQYF. The CDR3 coding sequence is TGTGCCAGCAGGAAGACGGGGCCCGCGTACGAGCAGTACTTC.

This clonotype was detected many times. V is TRBV15 and J is TRBJ2-3; TRBD2 matches at 8 bases. After removal of 0 bases from V and 2 bases from J, the junction contained 16 bases not matched to a gene. This CDR3 has 20 residues. The germline V gene has CDR1 LNHNV and CDR2 YYDKDF (reference sequence). CDR3 sequence: CATSRENINILAAATDTQYF. CDR3 nucleotides: TGTGCCACCAGCAGAGAAAACATAAATATACTAGCGGCTGCCACAGATACGCAGTATTTT.

The rearrangement links TRBV3-1 to TRBJ2-3; D gene uncertain. The V gene's germline CDR1 is LGHDT and CDR2 YNNKEL (reference sequence). V dropped 1 base and J dropped 7 bases, with 9 bases sitting between them. The CDR3 covers 13 residues. CDR3: CASSQVQGNTQYF. In DNA, the CDR3 is TGTGCCAGCAGCCAAGTCCAAGGCAATACGCAGTATTTT.

This clonotype appeared many times. The V and J genes are TRBV20-1 and TRBJ1-6; TRBD1 matches 9 bases. Germline CDR1 and CDR2: DFQATT and SNEGSKA (reference sequence). This CDR3 region has 15 residues. Trimming cost V 6 bases and J 6 bases; bases outside gene matches: 9. The CDR3 here is CSAQRGTGRNSPLHF. The CDR3 nucleotides read TGCAGTGCGCAAAGGGGGACAGGGCGTAATTCACCCCTCCACTTT.

This clonotype showed up just a few times. The V gene is TRBV21-1, the J gene TRBJ2-7; the DNA was not compared with TRBD1, the D call given in the table. TRBV21-1 is tagged as a pseudogene. The CDR3 sequence is 16 residues long. The CDR3 region has the DNA TGTGCCAGCAGCAAACGGCCAGCGGGGGCGTTCTACGAGCAGTACTTC. Amino acids: CASSKRPAGAFYEQYF.

This clonotype was seen ten or more times. The chain employs TRBV5-1 and TRBJ2-3; the D gene is possibly TRBD2 (5 bases). This CDR3 contains 17 residues. Trimming stripped 4 bases from V and 0 bases from J, with 18 bases between. Germline CDR1 SGHRS, CDR2 YFSETQ. The CDR3 is CASSLPWGEVSTDTQYF. The CDR3 DNA sequence: TGCGCCAGCAGCCTGCCTTGGGGAGAGGTTAGCACAGATACGCAGTATTTT.

This clonotype was picked up many times. The DNA for the CDR3 is TGTGCCAGCAGGGTTACGGGACTGTTCTCGTACCAAGAGACCCAGTACTTC. Translated: CASRVTGLFSYQETQYF. V gene TRBV6-1 combines with J gene TRBJ2-5, with a weak D call TRBD2 (6 bases). V shed 6 bases and J shed 0 bases, with 20 bases lying between them. Germline-derived CDR1 and CDR2 are MNHNS and SASEGT. The CDR3 is made up of 17 amino acids.

This chain connects TRBV7-9 to TRBJ1-1, with D uncertain. In germline, CDR1 is SEHNR, CDR2 FQNEAQ (reference sequence). Trimming cost V 3 bases and J 1 base, with 6 bases left between them. The CDR3 has 13 amino acids. The CDR3, as DNA: TGTGCCAGCAGCTTTAGAAGGAACACTGAAGCTTTCTTT. Encoded protein: CASSFRRNTEAFF.

This clonotype was picked up many times. The V gene is TRBV6-2 or TRBV6-3, the J gene TRBJ2-7; D perhaps matches TRBD2 (6 bases). Germline V gene sequence: CDR1 MNHEY, CDR2 SVGEGT. V gave up 6 bases and J gave up 3 bases, with 15 bases separating them. The CDR3 runs to 14 residues. CDR3 protein: CASRLAGYIYEQYF. The CDR3 bases are TGTGCCAGCAGACTGGCGGGATACATCTACGAGCAGTACTTC.

This clonotype was detected many times. The chain links TRBV6-1 to TRBJ1-6; 10 nucleotides match TRBD1. The trim removed 8 bases at V and 7 bases at J, leaving 8 bases unmatched. The CDR3 extends over 15 amino acids. Germline CDR1 is MNHNS and CDR2 is SASEGT. The CDR3 region is CASARDRGENSPLHF. The CDR3 nucleotides are TGTGCCAGCGCCAGGGACAGGGGAGAGAATTCACCCCTCCACTTT.

This clonotype was counted many times. CDR3 DNA: TGTGCCAGCAAGAGCGGGGGGGCCTACAATGAGCAGTTCTTC. Translation: CASKSGGAYNEQFF. This chain uses TRBV6-2 or TRBV6-3 with TRBJ2-1, with 10 bases matching TRBD2. This CDR3 comprises 14 residues. Trimming took 7 bases from V and 2 from J; bases not matched to a gene: 2. The germline gives CDR1 MNHEY, CDR2 SVGEGT.

This clonotype was seen many times. The chain uses TRBV15 and TRBJ2-3; D remains ambiguous. V lost 5 bases and J 3 bases, leaving 9 bases between the germline ends. CDR3 size: 13 residues. The germline CDR1 and CDR2 sequences are LNHNV and YYDKDF (reference sequence). CDR3 sequence reads: CATSPRMTDTQYF. The DNA of the CDR3 is TGTGCCACCAGCCCCCGCATGACAGATACGCAGTATTTT. The full variable domain, rest sourced from reference TRBV15 and TRBJ2-3, is DAMVIQNPRYQVTQFGKPVTLSCSQTLNHNVMYWYQQKSSQAPKLLFHYYDKDFNNEADTPDNFQSRRPNTSFCFLDIRSPGLGDTAMYLCATSPRMTDTQYFGPGTRLTVL.

This clonotype has only a few counts. The chain employs TRBV12-3 or TRBV12-4 and TRBJ2-3; a weak D match, TRBD1 (6 bases). The CDR3 totals 14 residues. V was cut by 7 bases and J by 0 bases, with 11 bases left in between. Written as DNA, the CDR3 is TGTGCCAGCAACCCAGGGGTTAGCACAGATACGCAGTATTTT. It encodes CASNPGVSTDTQYF.

The V and J genes are TRBV3-1 and TRBJ2-1, with TRBD1 matching 8 bases. The CDR3 sequence is 17 residues long. J was trimmed by 5 bases and V by 11 bases; bases with no gene match: 20. Looked up from germline, CDR1 is LGHDT and CDR2 is YNNKEL (reference sequence). Here the CDR3 reads CASCQARRDRKNNEQFF. CDR3 coding DNA: TGTGCCTCCTGCCAAGCACGCCGGGACAGGAAAAACAATGAGCAGTTCTTC.

There are many counts of this clonotype. V and J are TRBV28 and TRBJ1-6; D gene ambiguous. The CDR3 totals 14 residues. The germline V and J ends were trimmed by 6 bases and 3 bases, with 9 bases remaining between them. CDR1 and CDR2 from the germline V gene are MDHEN and SYDVKM. DNA of the CDR3: TGTGCCAGCAGCCCACAGTACTATAATTCACCCCTCCACTTT. This encodes CASSPQYYNSPLHF.

This clonotype was detected many times. CDR3 sequence reads: CASALSGIQDTQYF. DNA for the CDR3: TGTGCCAGCGCTCTTAGCGGGATTCAAGATACGCAGTATTTT. The chain has TRBV9 and TRBJ2-3; TRBD2 agrees at 8 bases. The CDR3 totals 14 residues. J gave up 5 bases and V 7 bases, and 9 bases lay outside the gene matches. Germline values: CDR1 SGDLS, CDR2 YYNGEE.

In its sample, this clonotype was seen many times. The V and J genes are TRBV14 and TRBJ1-2; no reliable D call. CDR1 SGHDN and CDR2 FVKESK come from the germline V gene. This CDR3 has 12 amino acids. The ends were cut back, 5 bases at V and 8 bases at J, with 12 bases in the middle. In nucleotides, the CDR3 is TGTGCCAGCAGCTACACCACGGAGGGCTACACCTTC. Translating it yields CASSYTTEGYTF.